The 22 T cell receptor beta chains listed next were all sequenced from one sample in a study of identifying expanded T cells in peripheral blood (dated by TCRdb to the late 2010s). The library was generated by the immunoSEQ multiplex PCR assay. The table comes from immuneACCESS by way of TCRdb, which keeps in-frame sequences with V and J called. Part of the clones is missing from these tables; in studies checked, under half for an unresolved V gene and the rest for unknown reasons. The sample has 84,000 or so clones on record, roughly 90% of them singletons. Roughly 7.3% of the sample rests with the top ten. Sequenced input: blood. Receptor source: a person aged 18 to 70 in good health.

V gene TRBV4-3 combines with J gene TRBJ2-3; D is ambiguous. The germline V gene encodes CDR1 LGHNA and CDR2 YSLEER. With 0 bases removed from V and 0 bases from J, the gap between germline ends came to 10 bases. The CDR3 length is 16 residues. The chain's CDR3 is CASSQDRYGSTDTQYF. DNA for the CDR3: TGCGCCAGCAGCCAAGATCGATACGGGAGCACAGATACGCAGTATTTT.

The genes are TRBV7-3 and TRBJ2-3; TRBD2 aligns across 12 bases. V lost 5 bases and J lost 8; bases outside the gene matches: 14. Germline CDR1 reads SGHTA; CDR2 reads FQGTGA. The CDR3 totals 17 residues. CDR3 protein: CASSAGLAGPRGGTQYF. The CDR3 DNA reads TGTGCCAGCAGCGCCGGACTAGCGGGACCTCGGGGCGGTACGCAGTATTTT.

This clone was observed a few times. The rearrangement uses TRBV7-3 and TRBJ1-3; no clear D. The germline V gene has CDR1 SGHTA and CDR2 FQGTGA. Trimming shortened V by 1 base and J by 0 bases, and 1 base separated the two germline ends. The CDR3 loop spans 13 amino acids. CDR3 coding DNA: TGTGCCAGCAGCTTAAGCTCTGGAAACACCATATATTTT. Its protein product is CASSLSSGNTIYF.

This clone was found a few times. This sequence joins TRBV30 and TRBJ2-7; D gene uncertain. V dropped 3 bases and J dropped 3 bases, with 6 bases sitting between them. The CDR3 extends over 11 amino acids. Germline values: CDR1 GTSNPN, CDR2 SVGIG (reference sequence). The CDR3 region has the DNA TGTGCCTGGAGGCTAAACTACGAGCAGTACTTC. As protein: CAWRLNYEQYF. Full variable domain (outside the CDR3, taken from reference TRBV30 and TRBJ2-7): SQTIHQWPATLVQPVGSPLSLECTVEGTSNPNLYWYRQAAGRGLQLLFYSVGIGQISSEVPQNLSASRPQDRQFILSSKKLLLSDSGFYLCAWRLNYEQYFGPGTRLTVT.

This clone was found a few times. This sequence joins TRBV9 and TRBJ1-3; TRBD1 might be the D (5 bases). The CDR3 has 17 residues. Germline CDR1 and CDR2: SGDLS and YYNGEE. The V gene lost 3 bases and the J gene lost 4 bases, with 20 bases spanning the gap. The CDR3 is CASSADALGASGNTIYF. The CDR3 DNA reads TGTGCCAGCAGCGCCGACGCTTTAGGGGCGAGCGGAAACACCATATATTTT.

The chain joins TRBV7-3 to TRBJ2-1; TRBD2 is a possible D gene (6 bases). The CDR3 consists of 13 residues. From germline, CDR1 is SGHTA and CDR2 FQGTGA. The V end was cut by 3 bases, the J end by 6 bases, with 9 bases between. Here the CDR3 DNA reads TGTGCCAGCAGCTTGGGCGGGGCCAATGAGCAGTTCTTC. This gives the protein CASSLGGANEQFF.

The chain joins TRBV28 to TRBJ2-5, with D perhaps assigned TRBD1 or TRBD2 (5 bases each). Trimming left V 2 bases short and J 5 bases short, with 12 bases between. There are 14 residues in the CDR3. Germline CDR1 and CDR2: MDHEN and SYDVKM. The CDR3 reads CASSLGGAPETQYF. The CDR3 region has the DNA TGTGCCAGCAGTTTAGGGGGAGCCCCGGAGACCCAGTACTTC.

This sequence joins TRBV13 and TRBJ2-1, with TRBD2 matching 11 bases. Losses at the gene ends were 0 bases for V and 8 bases for J; bases not matched to a gene: 9. Looked up from germline, CDR1 is PRHDT and CDR2 is FYEKMQ (reference sequence). The CDR3 sequence is 17 residues long. CDR3: CASSLGSGRAVADEQFF. Written as DNA, the CDR3 is TGTGCCAGCAGCTTAGGTAGCGGGAGGGCCGTGGCGGATGAGCAGTTCTTC.

On this clone: Distinct nucleotide sequences in the sample also encode this CDR3. The rearrangement uses TRBV5-1 and TRBJ2-7; 10 positions agree with TRBD2. The germline V gene has CDR1 SGHRS and CDR2 YFSETQ. The CDR3 sequence is 21 residues long. Trimming removed 2 bases from V and 0 bases from J; junction bases left unmatched: 20. The CDR3 region is CASSFGTGGNPGLASSYEQYF. As DNA, the CDR3 is TGCGCCAGCAGCTTCGGGACAGGCGGCAACCCGGGACTAGCGAGCTCCTACGAGCAGTACTTC. Drawing the rest from reference TRBV5-1 and TRBJ2-7, the complete variable domain is KAGVTQTPRYLIKTRGQQVTLSCSPISGHRSVSWYQQTPGQGLQFLFEYFSETQRNKGNFPGRFSGRQFSNSRSEMNVSTLELGDSALYLCASSFGTGGNPGLASSYEQYFGPGTRLTVT.

This CDR3 is CASSLTTLTGELFF. In nucleotides, the CDR3 is TGTGCCAGCAGCTTAACTACCCTCACCGGGGAGCTGTTTTTT. V is TRBV7-8 and J is TRBJ2-2; D is undetermined. In germline, CDR1 is SGHVS, CDR2 FQNEAQ. V was pared by 2 bases and J by 4 bases, with 8 bases between. CDR3 size: 14 residues.

This chain connects TRBV20-1 to TRBJ1-5; 8 bases match TRBD1. Unmatched junction bases numbered 6, after V lost 5 bases and J lost 12 bases. Germline loops: CDR1 DFQATT, CDR2 SNEGSKA (reference sequence). The CDR3 length is 11 residues. CDR3 DNA sequence: TGCAGTGCTTGGACAGGGCAACTCCAGCATTTT. Amino acid sequence: CSAWTGQLQHF.

There are a few counts of this clone. In DNA form, the CDR3 reads TGTGCCAGCAGCTTATTCCGGGTAAGCGAGCAGTACTTC. Translating gives CASSLFRVSEQYF. The rearrangement joins TRBV7-2 to TRBJ2-7; D call uncertain. The CDR3 contains 13 residues. Germline loops: CDR1 SGHTA, CDR2 FQGNSA. Deletions cut 2 bases from V and 6 bases from J, with 11 bases between.

This chain joins TRBV7-9 and TRBJ2-7; 7 bases match TRBD2. The CDR3 contains 13 residues. V gave up 0 bases and J gave up 6 bases; unmatched junction bases: 2. Germline V gene lookup returns CDR1 SEHNR and CDR2 FQNEAQ (reference sequence). CDR3 in DNA: TGTGCCAGCAGCTTAGCGGGAGGGGTCGAGCAGTACTTC. Amino acids: CASSLAGGVEQYF.

The chain carries TRBV21-1 and TRBJ1-4. TRBV21-1 is a known pseudogene. The CDR3 contains 21 residues. The CDR3 nucleotides read TGTGCCAGCAGCAAAGGGTTCGGGTGGGGACCAGTAGGGAGGCATGATGAAAAACTGTTTTTT. Translated: CASSKGFGWGPVGRHDEKLFF.

J is TRBJ2-7 and V is TRBV5-1; 9 bases are a match to TRBD1. After removal of 4 bases from V and 6 bases from J, the junction contained 11 bases not matched to a gene. Germline lookup yields CDR1 SGHRS and CDR2 YFSETQ. This CDR3 contains 15 residues. In DNA form, the CDR3 reads TGCGCCAGCAGCATAGGGACAGGGACCGTGGGCGAGCAGTACTTC. Amino acids: CASSIGTGTVGEQYF.

The genes are TRBV29-1 and TRBJ2-5; TRBD1 might be the D (5 bases). This CDR3 region has 13 residues. Trimming pared 7 bases from V and 0 bases from J, leaving 12 bases between. Germline CDR1 reads SQVTM; CDR2 reads ANQGSEA. The CDR3 is CSGGTEYQETQYF. The CDR3 DNA follows: TGCAGCGGGGGCACCGAGTACCAAGAGACCCAGTACTTC.

The chain has TRBV5-5 and TRBJ2-1; no reliable D call. The length of the CDR3 is 15 residues. V was trimmed by 2 bases and J by 4 bases, leaving 13 bases between them. Germline CDR1 is SGHKS and CDR2 is YYEKEE (reference sequence). CDR3 in DNA: TGTGCCAGCAGCTTAGGAAGGGAACCATACAATGAGCAGTTCTTC. It specifies CASSLGREPYNEQFF.

V and J are TRBV30 and TRBJ1-2; D unclear. Germline CDR1 GTSNPN, CDR2 SVGIG (reference sequence). Trimming stripped 3 bases from V and 3 bases from J, with 14 bases between. CDR3 length equals 14 residues. The CDR3 nucleotides are TGTGCCTGGAGAGGCGTCGGCACCTACTATGGCTACACCTTC. Amino acid sequence: CAWRGVGTYYGYTF.

The J gene is TRBJ1-6, the V gene TRBV19; 8 bases line up with TRBD1. The junction had 6 bases not matched to a gene; V was cut back by 1 base and J by 10 bases. This CDR3 spans 15 amino acids. CDR1 and CDR2 from the germline V gene are LNHDA and SQIVND (reference sequence). This chain's CDR3 is CASSIGQGAGSPLHF. The CDR3 DNA reads as TGTGCCAGTAGTATAGGGCAGGGGGCAGGCTCACCCCTCCACTTT.

V is TRBV6-5 and J is TRBJ1-4; tentatively, D is TRBD1 (5 bases). The length of the CDR3 is 16 residues. CDR1 is MNHEY and CDR2 is SVGAGI in the germline V gene. V was shortened by 4 bases and J by 8 bases, with 20 bases between the two germline ends. The CDR3 loop is CASSSPGGGVREKLFF. CDR3 bases: TGTGCCAGCAGTTCCCCGGGCGGAGGGGTCCGGGAAAAACTGTTTTTT.

This chain uses TRBV11-3 with TRBJ1-3; D is uncertain. Germline V gene sequence: CDR1 SGHNT, CDR2 YENEEA. The CDR3 is 14 residues long. Trimming pared 5 bases from V and 4 bases from J, leaving 12 bases between. The CDR3 reads CASSTRPWGNTIYF. CDR3 bases: TGTGCCAGCAGCACCCGCCCCTGGGGAAACACCATATATTTT.

This chain connects TRBV16 to TRBJ1-2; D gene unclear. Germline lookup yields CDR1 KGHSY and CDR2 FQNENV. This CDR3 is 15 amino acids long. The ends were cut back, 2 bases at V and 7 bases at J, with 17 bases in the middle. The CDR3 reads CASSQAGPWLSGYTF. Written as DNA, the CDR3 is TGTGCCAGCAGCCAAGCCGGGCCCTGGTTGAGTGGCTACACCTTC.